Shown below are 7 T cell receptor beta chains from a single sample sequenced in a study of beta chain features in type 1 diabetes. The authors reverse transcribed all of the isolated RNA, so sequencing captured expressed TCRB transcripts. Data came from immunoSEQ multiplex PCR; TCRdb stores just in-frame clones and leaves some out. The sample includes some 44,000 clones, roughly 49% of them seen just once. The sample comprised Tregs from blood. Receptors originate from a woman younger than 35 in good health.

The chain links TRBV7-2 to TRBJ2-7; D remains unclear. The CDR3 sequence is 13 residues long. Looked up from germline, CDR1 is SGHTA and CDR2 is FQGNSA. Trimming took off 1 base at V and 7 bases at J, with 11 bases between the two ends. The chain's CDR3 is CASSLERNAEQYF. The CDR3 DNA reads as TGTGCCAGCAGCTTAGAGAGGAACGCAGAGCAGTACTTC.

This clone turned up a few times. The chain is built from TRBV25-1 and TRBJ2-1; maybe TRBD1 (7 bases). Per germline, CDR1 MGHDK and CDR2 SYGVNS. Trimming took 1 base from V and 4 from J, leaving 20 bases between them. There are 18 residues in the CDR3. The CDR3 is CASSEFGGGGVGYNEQFF. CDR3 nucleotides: TGTGCCAGCAGTGAATTCGGAGGAGGGGGCGTCGGGTACAATGAGCAGTTCTTC.

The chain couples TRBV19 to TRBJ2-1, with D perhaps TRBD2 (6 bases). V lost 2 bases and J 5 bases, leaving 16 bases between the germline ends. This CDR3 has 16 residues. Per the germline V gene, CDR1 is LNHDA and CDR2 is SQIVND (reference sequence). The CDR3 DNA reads TGTGCCAGTAGTATATCGGCTAGCGCTATAAACAATGAGCAGTTCTTC. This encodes CASSISASAINNEQFF.

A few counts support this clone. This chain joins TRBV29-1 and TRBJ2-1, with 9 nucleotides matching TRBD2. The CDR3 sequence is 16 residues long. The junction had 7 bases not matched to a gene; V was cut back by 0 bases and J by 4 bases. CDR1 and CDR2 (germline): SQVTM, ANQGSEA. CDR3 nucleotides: TGCAGCGTTGAAGAATATCTAGCGGGAAATTACAATGAGCAGTTCTTC. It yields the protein CSVEEYLAGNYNEQFF.

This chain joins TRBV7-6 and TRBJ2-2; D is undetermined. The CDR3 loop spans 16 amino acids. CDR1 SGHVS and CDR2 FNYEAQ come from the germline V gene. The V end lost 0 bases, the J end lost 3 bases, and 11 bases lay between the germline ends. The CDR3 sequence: CASSLATSSYTGELFF. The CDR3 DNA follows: TGTGCCAGCAGCTTAGCAACTTCCTCGTACACCGGGGAGCTGTTTTTT.

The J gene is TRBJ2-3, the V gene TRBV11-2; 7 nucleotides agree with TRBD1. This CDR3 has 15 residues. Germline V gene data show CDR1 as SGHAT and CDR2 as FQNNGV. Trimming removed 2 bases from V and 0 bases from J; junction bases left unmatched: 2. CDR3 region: CASSLQGVSTDTQYF. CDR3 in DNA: TGTGCCAGCAGCTTACAGGGGGTGAGCACAGATACGCAGTATTTT.

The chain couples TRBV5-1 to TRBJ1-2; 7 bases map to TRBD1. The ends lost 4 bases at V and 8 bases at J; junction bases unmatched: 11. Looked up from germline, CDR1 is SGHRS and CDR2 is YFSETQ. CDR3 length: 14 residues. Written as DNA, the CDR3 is TGCGCCAGCAGCATACCGGACAGGAGCGAGGGCTACACCTTC. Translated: CASSIPDRSEGYTF. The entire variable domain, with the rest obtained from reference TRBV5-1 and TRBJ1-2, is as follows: KAGVTQTPRYLIKTRGQQVTLSCSPISGHRSVSWYQQTPGQGLQFLFEYFSETQRNKGNFPGRFSGRQFSNSRSEMNVSTLELGDSALYLCASSIPDRSEGYTFGSGTRLTVV.